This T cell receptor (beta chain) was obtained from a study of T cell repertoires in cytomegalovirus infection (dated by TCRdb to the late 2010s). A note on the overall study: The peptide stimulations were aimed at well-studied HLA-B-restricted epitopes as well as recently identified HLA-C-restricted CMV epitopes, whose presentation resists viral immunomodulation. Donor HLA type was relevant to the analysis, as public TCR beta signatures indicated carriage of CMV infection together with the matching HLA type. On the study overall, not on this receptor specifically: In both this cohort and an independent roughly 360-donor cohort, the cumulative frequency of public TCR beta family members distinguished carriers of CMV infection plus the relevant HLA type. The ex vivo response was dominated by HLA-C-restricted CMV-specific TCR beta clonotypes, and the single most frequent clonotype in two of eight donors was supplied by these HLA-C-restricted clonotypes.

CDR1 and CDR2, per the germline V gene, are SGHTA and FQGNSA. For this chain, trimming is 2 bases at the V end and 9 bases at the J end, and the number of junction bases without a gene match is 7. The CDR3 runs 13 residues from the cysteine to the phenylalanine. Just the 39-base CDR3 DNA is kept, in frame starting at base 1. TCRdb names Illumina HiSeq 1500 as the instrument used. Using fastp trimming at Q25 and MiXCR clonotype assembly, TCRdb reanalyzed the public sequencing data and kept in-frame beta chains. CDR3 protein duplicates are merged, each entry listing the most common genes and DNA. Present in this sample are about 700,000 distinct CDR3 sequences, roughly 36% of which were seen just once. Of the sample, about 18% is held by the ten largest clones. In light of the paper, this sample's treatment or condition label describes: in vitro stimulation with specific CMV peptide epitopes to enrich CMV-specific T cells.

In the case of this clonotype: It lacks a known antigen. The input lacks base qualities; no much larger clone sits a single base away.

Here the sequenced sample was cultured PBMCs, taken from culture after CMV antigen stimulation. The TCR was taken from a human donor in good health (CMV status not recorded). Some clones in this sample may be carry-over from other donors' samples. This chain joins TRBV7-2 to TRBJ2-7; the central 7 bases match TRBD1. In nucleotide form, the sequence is TGTGCCAGCAGCTTACGCGACAGGGTACGGCAGTACTTC. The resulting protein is CASSLRDRVRQYF.